This T cell receptor (beta chain) was captured by sequencing in a study of blood T cell repertoires in COVID-19. Study-level information: The United States, Italy and Spain were the sources of the acute and convalescent COVID-19 samples. Nucleic acid was either cDNA or gDNA, and it came from T cells, B-cell-depleted T cells, or PBMCs.

Trimming left V 7 bases short and J 3 bases short, with 10 bases between. Germline lookup yields CDR1 SGHVS and CDR2 FQNEAQ. The CDR3 is made up of 13 amino acids. Recovery among Cohort 3 donors was established by two negative PCRs, clearance, or symptom resolution. Original handling: Amplifying reference gene primers gave estimates of nucleated cell counts. TCRdb's table, derived via immunoSEQ multiplex PCR, lists solely in-frame clones and lacks some. Clone size and the V and J calls come from that table; the DNA yielded D and trimming. The data contain more than 400,000 clones, 87% of them seen just once; the ten biggest clones take up roughly 0.7%.

The material sequenced was PBMCs or T cells enriched from blood (not recorded which). The sequence was obtained from a young woman who had recovered from COVID-19. The rearrangement uses TRBV7-8 and TRBJ1-5, with unresolved D. CDR3 sequence: CASTPGLNQPQHF. The CDR3 DNA follows: TGTGCCAGCACCCCTGGCCTCAATCAGCCCCAGCATTTT.